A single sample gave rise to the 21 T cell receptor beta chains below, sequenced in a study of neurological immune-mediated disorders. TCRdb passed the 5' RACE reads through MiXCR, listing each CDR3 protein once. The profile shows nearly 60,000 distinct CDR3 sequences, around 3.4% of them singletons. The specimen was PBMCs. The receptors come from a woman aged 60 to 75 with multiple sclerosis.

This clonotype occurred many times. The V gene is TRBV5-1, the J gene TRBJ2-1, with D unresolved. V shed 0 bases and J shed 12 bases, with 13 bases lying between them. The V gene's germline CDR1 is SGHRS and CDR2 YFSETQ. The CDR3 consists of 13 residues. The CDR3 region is CASSLAGEPGQFF. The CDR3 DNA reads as TGCGCCAGCAGCTTGGCCGGCGAACCGGGGCAGTTCTTC.

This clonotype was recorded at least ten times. The CDR3 DNA sequence: TGTGCCAGCAGCTTGGGGGGTGCTGAAAAACTGTTTTTT. This translates into CASSLGGAEKLFF. V usage is TRBV7-8 and J usage is TRBJ1-4, with TRBD1 as a possible D gene (5 bases). Germline lookup yields CDR1 SGHVS and CDR2 FQNEAQ. V shed 3 bases and J shed 7 bases, with 9 bases lying between them. The CDR3 is 13 amino acids.

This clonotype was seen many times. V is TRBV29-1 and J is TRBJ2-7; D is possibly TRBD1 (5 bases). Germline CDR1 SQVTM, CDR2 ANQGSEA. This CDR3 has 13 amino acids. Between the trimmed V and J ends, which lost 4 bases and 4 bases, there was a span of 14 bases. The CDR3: CSVALLGVYEQYF. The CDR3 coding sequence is TGCAGCGTTGCATTATTAGGGGTATACGAGCAGTACTTC.

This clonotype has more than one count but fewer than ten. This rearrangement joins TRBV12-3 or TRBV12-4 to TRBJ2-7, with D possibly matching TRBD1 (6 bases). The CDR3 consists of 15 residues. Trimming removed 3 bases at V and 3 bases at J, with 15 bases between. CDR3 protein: CASSLGAGLSYEQYF. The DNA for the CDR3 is TGTGCCAGCAGTTTGGGGGCAGGGTTGAGCTACGAGCAGTACTTC.

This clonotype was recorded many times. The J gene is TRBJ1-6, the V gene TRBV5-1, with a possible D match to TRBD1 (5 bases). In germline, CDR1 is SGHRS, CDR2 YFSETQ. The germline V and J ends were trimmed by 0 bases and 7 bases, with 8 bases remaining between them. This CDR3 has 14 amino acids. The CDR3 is CASSLEAGNSPLHF. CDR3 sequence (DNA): TGCGCCAGCAGCTTGGAAGCAGGGAATTCACCCCTCCACTTT.

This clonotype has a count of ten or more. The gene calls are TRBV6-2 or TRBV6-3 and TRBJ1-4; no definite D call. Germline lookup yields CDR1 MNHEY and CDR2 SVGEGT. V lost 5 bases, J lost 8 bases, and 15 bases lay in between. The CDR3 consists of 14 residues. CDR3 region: CASSNGVRWEKLFF. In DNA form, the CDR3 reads TGTGCCAGCAGTAACGGGGTCCGATGGGAAAAACTGTTTTTT.

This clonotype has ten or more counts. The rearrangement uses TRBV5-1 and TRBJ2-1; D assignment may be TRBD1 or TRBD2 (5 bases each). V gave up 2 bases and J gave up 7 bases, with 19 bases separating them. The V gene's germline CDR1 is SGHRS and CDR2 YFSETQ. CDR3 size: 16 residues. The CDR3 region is CASSFGTRSSRNEQFF. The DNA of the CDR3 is TGCGCCAGCAGCTTCGGGACCCGCTCATCAAGGAATGAGCAGTTCTTC.

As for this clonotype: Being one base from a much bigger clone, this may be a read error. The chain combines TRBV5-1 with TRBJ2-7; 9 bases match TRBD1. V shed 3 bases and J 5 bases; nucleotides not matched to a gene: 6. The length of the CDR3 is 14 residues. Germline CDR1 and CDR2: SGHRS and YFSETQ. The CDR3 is CASSSGGQGNEQYF. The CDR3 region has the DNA TGCGCCAGCAGCTCAGGGGGACAGGGAAACGAGCAGTACTTC.

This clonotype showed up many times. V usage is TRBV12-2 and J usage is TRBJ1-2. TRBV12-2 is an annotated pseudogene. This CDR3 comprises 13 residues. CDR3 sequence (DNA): TGTGCAAGTCGCTTAGCGGGATTGCGGGGCTACACCTTC. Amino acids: CASRLAGLRGYTF.

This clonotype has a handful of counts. This CDR3 reads CASSIDSANSPLHF. In DNA form, the CDR3 reads TGTGCCAGCAGCATTGACAGCGCCAATTCACCCCTCCACTTT. This chain uses TRBV9 with TRBJ1-6; possibly TRBD1 for D (5 bases). From germline, CDR1 is SGDLS and CDR2 YYNGEE. With 4 bases removed from V and 7 bases from J, the gap between germline ends came to 12 bases. The CDR3 sequence is 14 residues long.

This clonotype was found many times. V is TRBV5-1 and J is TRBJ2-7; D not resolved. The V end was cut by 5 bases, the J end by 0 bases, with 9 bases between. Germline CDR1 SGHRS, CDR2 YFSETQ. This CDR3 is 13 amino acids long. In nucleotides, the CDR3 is TGCGCCAGCAGGTCGGTAAGCTCCTACGAGCAGTACTTC. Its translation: CASRSVSSYEQYF.

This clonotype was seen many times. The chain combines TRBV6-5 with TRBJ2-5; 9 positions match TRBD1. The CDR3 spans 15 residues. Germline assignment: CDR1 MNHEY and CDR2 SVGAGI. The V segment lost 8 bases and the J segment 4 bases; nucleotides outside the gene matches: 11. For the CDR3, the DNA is TGTGCCAGCTTTGGGCAGACAGGGGGGAGAGAGACCCAGTACTTC. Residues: CASFGQTGGRETQYF.

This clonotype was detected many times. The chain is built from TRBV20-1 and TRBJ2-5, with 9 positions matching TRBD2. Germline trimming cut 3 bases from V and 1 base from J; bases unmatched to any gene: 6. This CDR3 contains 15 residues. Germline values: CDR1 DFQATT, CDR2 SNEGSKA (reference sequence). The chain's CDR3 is CSASRVAGVQETQYF. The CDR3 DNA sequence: TGCAGTGCTAGTAGAGTAGCGGGGGTCCAAGAGACCCAGTACTTC.

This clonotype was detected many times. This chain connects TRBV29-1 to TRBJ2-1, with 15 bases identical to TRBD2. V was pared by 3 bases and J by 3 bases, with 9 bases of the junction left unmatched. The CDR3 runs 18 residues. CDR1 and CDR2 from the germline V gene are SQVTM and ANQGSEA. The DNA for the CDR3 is TGCAGCGTTGACCGGACTAGCGGGAGGGCCTATATCTACAATGAGCAGTTCTTC. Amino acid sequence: CSVDRTSGRAYIYNEQFF.

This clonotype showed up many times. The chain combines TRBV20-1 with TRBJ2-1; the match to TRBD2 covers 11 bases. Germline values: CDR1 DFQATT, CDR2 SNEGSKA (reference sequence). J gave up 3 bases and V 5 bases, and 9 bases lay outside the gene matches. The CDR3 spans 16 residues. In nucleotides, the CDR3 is TGCAGTGCTCCCATACTGACTAGCGGGATCTACAATGAGCAGTTCTTC. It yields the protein CSAPILTSGIYNEQFF.

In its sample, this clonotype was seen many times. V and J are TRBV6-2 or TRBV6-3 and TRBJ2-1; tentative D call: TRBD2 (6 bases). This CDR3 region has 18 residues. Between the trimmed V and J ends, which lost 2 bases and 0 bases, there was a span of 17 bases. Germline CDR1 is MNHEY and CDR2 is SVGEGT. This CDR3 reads CASSYRPSDVSSYNEQFF. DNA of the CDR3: TGTGCCAGCAGTTACCGGCCTAGCGATGTGAGCTCCTACAATGAGCAGTTCTTC.

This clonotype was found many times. The CDR3, as DNA: TGTGCCACCAGCAGATGGACAGGGGCCAGCAATCAGCCCCAGCATTTT. Its translation: CATSRWTGASNQPQHF. The chain links TRBV15 to TRBJ1-5; 9 nucleotides match TRBD1. Trimming took 2 bases from V and 1 from J; bases not matched to a gene: 3. The V gene's germline CDR1 is LNHNV and CDR2 YYDKDF (reference sequence). CDR3 length: 16 amino acids. The full variable domain, in which reference TRBV15 and TRBJ1-5 provide the parts outside the CDR3, is DAMVIQNPRYQVTQFGKPVTLSCSQTLNHNVMYWYQQKSSQAPKLLFHYYDKDFNNEADTPDNFQSRRPNTSFCFLDIRSPGLGDTAMYLCATSRWTGASNQPQHFGDGTRLSIL.

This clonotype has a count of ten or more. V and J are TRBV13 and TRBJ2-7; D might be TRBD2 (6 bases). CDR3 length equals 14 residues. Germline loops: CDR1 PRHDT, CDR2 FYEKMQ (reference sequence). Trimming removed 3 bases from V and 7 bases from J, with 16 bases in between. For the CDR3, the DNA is TGTGCCAGCAGCTTGCGGGGCTCTTCCCTGGAGCAGTACTTC. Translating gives CASSLRGSSLEQYF.

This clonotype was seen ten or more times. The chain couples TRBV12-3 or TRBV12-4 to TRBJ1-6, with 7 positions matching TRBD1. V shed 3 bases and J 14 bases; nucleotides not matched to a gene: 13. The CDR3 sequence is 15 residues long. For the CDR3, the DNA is TGTGCCAGCAGTTTGGGGGACAGAGACTTCGGTACCCTCCACTTT. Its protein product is CASSLGDRDFGTLHF.

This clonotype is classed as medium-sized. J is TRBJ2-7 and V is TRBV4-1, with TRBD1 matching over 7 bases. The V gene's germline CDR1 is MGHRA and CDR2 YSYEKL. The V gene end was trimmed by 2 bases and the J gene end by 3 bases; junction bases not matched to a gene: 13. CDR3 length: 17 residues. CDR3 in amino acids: CASSQRYQGVVGYEQYF. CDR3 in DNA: TGCGCCAGCAGCCAACGGTATCAGGGGGTGGTGGGCTACGAGCAGTACTTC.

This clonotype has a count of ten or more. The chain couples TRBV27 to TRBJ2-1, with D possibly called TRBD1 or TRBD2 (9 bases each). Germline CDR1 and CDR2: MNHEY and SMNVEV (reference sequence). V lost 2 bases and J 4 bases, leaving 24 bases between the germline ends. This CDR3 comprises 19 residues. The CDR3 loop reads CASSLRDRVQSGRYNEQFF. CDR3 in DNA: TGTGCCAGCAGTTTAAGGGACAGGGTTCAAAGCGGGAGGTACAATGAGCAGTTCTTC.